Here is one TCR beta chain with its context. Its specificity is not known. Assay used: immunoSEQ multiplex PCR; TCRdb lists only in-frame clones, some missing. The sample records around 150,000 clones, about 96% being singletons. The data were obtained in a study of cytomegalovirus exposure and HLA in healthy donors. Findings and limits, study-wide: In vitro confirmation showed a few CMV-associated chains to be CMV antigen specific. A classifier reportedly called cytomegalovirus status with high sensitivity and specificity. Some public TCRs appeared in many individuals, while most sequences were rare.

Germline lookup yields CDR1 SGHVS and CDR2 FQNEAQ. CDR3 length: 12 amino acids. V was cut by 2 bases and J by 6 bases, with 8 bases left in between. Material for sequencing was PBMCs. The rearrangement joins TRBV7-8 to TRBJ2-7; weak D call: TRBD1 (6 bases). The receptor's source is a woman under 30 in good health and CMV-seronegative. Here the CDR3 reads CASSLRGGEQYF. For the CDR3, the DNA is TGTGCCAGCAGCTTAAGAGGGGGCGAGCAGTACTTC.